These 26 T cell receptor beta chains were all obtained from the same sample, sequenced in a study of Ad26.COV2.S vaccination and SARS-CoV-2 variants. Treatment defined: around 19 received Ad26.COV2.S at low or high dose, single or two shots; five or six received placebo; per-sample allocation not given. Samples were taken on day 63 after the first vaccine or placebo injection. Produced via immunoSEQ multiplex PCR; TCRdb's table is partial and in-frame only. The repertoire includes more than 350,000 clones, about 93% of them detected once, and about 12% sits in the top ten. The starting material was peripheral blood, obtained in a trial of Ad26.COV2.S vaccine versus placebo. All receptors derive from a person aged 18-60 years who received the Ad26.COV2.S COVID-19 vaccine or a placebo.

The chain joins TRBV7-2 to TRBJ2-3; 7 nucleotides match TRBD1. The trim removed 5 bases at V and 9 bases at J, leaving 2 bases unmatched. CDR1 is SGHTA, CDR2 FQGNSA, per germline. This CDR3 is 11 amino acids long. DNA of the CDR3: TGTGCCAGCAGCACGGGACAGACGCAGTATTTT. Amino acids: CASSTGQTQYF.

V and J are TRBV7-8 and TRBJ2-5; no clear D gene. The germline V gene encodes CDR1 SGHVS and CDR2 FQNEAQ. The CDR3 loop spans 14 amino acids. The V gene lost 5 bases and the J gene lost 5 bases, with 15 bases spanning the gap. CDR3 in DNA: TGTGCCAGCAGCCTACGCGCCGTATGGGAGACCCAGTACTTC. Residues: CASSLRAVWETQYF.

The chain carries TRBV19 and TRBJ1-2, with TRBD1 matching over 9 bases. This CDR3 contains 17 residues. The germline gives CDR1 LNHDA, CDR2 SQIVND (reference sequence). V was clipped by 6 bases and J by 2 bases; unmatched bases: 13. CDR3 bases: TGTGCCAGTAGGAGACAGGGGGAACTTCTCACAAACTATGGCTACACCTTC. This encodes CASRRQGELLTNYGYTF.

The rearrangement uses TRBV27 and TRBJ2-7; 14 bases line up with TRBD2. Germline CDR1 reads MNHEY; CDR2 reads SMNVEV (reference sequence). This CDR3 has 16 amino acids. V shed 5 bases, J shed 7 bases, and the junction held 10 bases outside the gene matches. The DNA of the CDR3 is TGTGCCAGCAGTCCCGGGACTAGCGGGAGCAGTAAAGAGCAGTACTTC. This codes for CASSPGTSGSSKEQYF.

CDR3: CSVGRTGWTDTQYF. The CDR3 nucleotides are TGCAGCGTTGGAAGGACAGGGTGGACAGATACGCAGTATTTT. V usage is TRBV29-1 and J usage is TRBJ2-3; 8 bases fit TRBD1. V lost 4 bases and J lost 3; bases outside the gene matches: 6. Per germline, CDR1 SQVTM and CDR2 ANQGSEA. CDR3 size: 14 residues.

The rearrangement links TRBV4-1 to TRBJ2-7, with 8 nucleotides matching TRBD2. After removal of 1 base from V and 5 bases from J, the junction contained 13 bases not matched to a gene. This CDR3 region has 17 residues. CDR1 MGHRA and CDR2 YSYEKL come from the germline V gene. CDR3 protein: CASSQVNSRTSSNEQYF. DNA for the CDR3: TGCGCCAGCAGCCAAGTAAATAGTCGGACTAGCAGTAACGAGCAGTACTTC.

The chain carries TRBV18 and TRBJ1-1; 9 positions match TRBD1. Per germline, CDR1 KGHSH and CDR2 LQKENI. The ends lost 3 bases at V and 3 bases at J; junction bases unmatched: 8. This CDR3 comprises 16 residues. The CDR3 DNA sequence: TGTGCCAGCTCACCGGGACAGGGCAGGGGCGACACTGAAGCTTTCTTT. Amino acid sequence: CASSPGQGRGDTEAFF.

CDR3 in amino acids: CSAILAGGKETQYF. The CDR3 DNA sequence: TGCAGCGCAATTCTAGCGGGAGGGAAAGAGACCCAGTACTTC. J is TRBJ2-5 and V is TRBV29-1, with 12 bases aligning to TRBD2. The CDR3 is 14 amino acids. Germline V gene lookup returns CDR1 SQVTM and CDR2 ANQGSEA. V trimming: 7 bases; J trimming: 3 bases; junction bases outside the gene matches: 6.

The chain employs TRBV23-1 and TRBJ2-7; 11 bases are a match to TRBD2. TRBV23-1 falls under the ORF class, with uncertain function. The CDR3 loop spans 15 amino acids. V shed 3 bases, J shed 5 bases, and the junction held 6 bases outside the gene matches. In DNA, the CDR3 is TGCGCCAGCAGTCACGAACTAGCGGGAGAAGACGAGCAGTACTTC. Translated: CASSHELAGEDEQYF.

With respect to this clone: The junction departs from the called germline gene at one end, perhaps through a read error. The gene calls are TRBV18 and TRBJ1-5, with 9 bases lining up with TRBD1. The CDR3 runs to 14 residues. CDR1 is KGHSH, CDR2 LQKENI, per germline. The CDR3 DNA reads as TGTGCCAGCTCTCCACAGGGGGCGGTTCAGCCCCAGCATTTT. This translates into CASSPQGAVQPQHF. Combining the CDR3 with reference TRBV18 and TRBJ1-5 gives the whole variable domain NAGVMQNPRHLVRRRGQEARLRCSPMKGHSHVYWYRQLPEEGLKFMVYLQKENIIDESGMPKERFSAEFPKEGPSILRIQQVVRGDSAAYFCASSPQGAVQPQHFGDGTRLSIL.

The chain joins TRBV30 to TRBJ1-2; possible D gene TRBD1, 6 bases. Germline CDR1 and CDR2: GTSNPN and SVGIG (reference sequence). The CDR3 consists of 13 residues. The CDR3 protein is CVQAGGLNYGYTF. As DNA, the CDR3 is TGTGTCCAGGCGGGGGGCCTCAACTATGGCTACACCTTC.

The genes are TRBV7-3 and TRBJ2-7; a weak D match, TRBD2 (6 bases). The CDR3 loop spans 13 amino acids. Looked up from germline, CDR1 is SGHTA and CDR2 is FQGTGA. With 5 bases removed from V and 4 bases from J, the gap between germline ends came to 12 bases. The CDR3 region has the DNA TGTGCCAGCAGCGCGACTAGTGGATACGAGCAGTACTTC. It codes for CASSATSGYEQYF.

The CDR3 nucleotides read TGTGCCAGCTCACCAGGACTAGCGGGAGCATGGGGAGAGACCCAGTACTTC. This translates into CASSPGLAGAWGETQYF. The J gene is TRBJ2-5, the V gene TRBV18, with TRBD2 identical over 13 bases. CDR1 and CDR2 (germline): KGHSH, LQKENI. The V segment lost 2 bases and the J segment 4 bases; nucleotides outside the gene matches: 7. This CDR3 is 17 amino acids long.

V and J are TRBV18 and TRBJ2-5; 7 nucleotides line up with TRBD1. Germline V CDR1 and CDR2: KGHSH, LQKENI. The ends lost 2 bases at V and 3 bases at J; junction bases unmatched: 6. The CDR3 totals 15 residues. CDR3 coding DNA: TGTGCCAGCTCACCAGAACAGGGGTGGAAAGAGACCCAGTACTTC. As protein: CASSPEQGWKETQYF.

This sequence joins TRBV6-2 or TRBV6-3 and TRBJ1-2, with TRBD1 as a possible D gene (5 bases). V was pared by 0 bases and J by 7 bases, with 12 bases between. The V gene's germline CDR1 is MNHEY and CDR2 SVGEGT. The CDR3 loop spans 14 amino acids. The DNA of the CDR3 is TGTGCCAGCAGTTACTCGAGGAGGGACGGTGGCTACACCTTC. Translated, it gives CASSYSRRDGGYTF.

The chain combines TRBV2 with TRBJ2-1, with TRBD2 matching over 16 bases. The CDR3 totals 15 residues. Losses at the gene ends were 6 bases for V and 7 bases for J; bases not matched to a gene: 3. Germline V gene data show CDR1 as SNHLY and CDR2 as FYNNEI. The CDR3 coding sequence is TGTGCCAGCAGCGGGACTAGCGGGAGGGTTAATGAGCAGTTCTTC. Residues: CASSGTSGRVNEQFF. Combining the CDR3 with reference TRBV2 and TRBJ2-1 gives the whole variable domain EPEVTQTPSHQVTQMGQEVILRCVPISNHLYFYWYRQILGQKVEFLVSFYNNEISEKSEIFDDQFSVERPDGSNFTLKIRSTKLEDSAMYFCASSGTSGRVNEQFFGPGTRLTVL.

The chain combines TRBV29-1 with TRBJ1-1, with a tentative D call TRBD1 (5 bases). Trimming pared 7 bases from V and 0 bases from J, leaving 12 bases between. Germline CDR1 and CDR2: SQVTM and ANQGSEA. This CDR3 is 13 amino acids long. The CDR3 DNA is TGCAGCGCCGCTTCAGGGATGAACACTGAAGCTTTCTTT. Translation gives CSAASGMNTEAFF.

The chain couples TRBV7-9 to TRBJ2-7; TRBD2 agrees at 7 bases. The CDR3 extends over 15 amino acids. V dropped 2 bases and J dropped 2; count of bases not matched to a gene: 6. Germline V gene sequence: CDR1 SEHNR, CDR2 FQNEAQ (reference sequence). CDR3 sequence: CASSLSSSGPYEQYF. As DNA, the CDR3 is TGTGCCAGCAGCTTAAGTTCTAGCGGACCCTACGAGCAGTACTTC.

The V and J genes are TRBV5-5 and TRBJ2-5; 8 bases map to TRBD2. V shed 0 bases, J shed 5 bases, and the junction held 6 bases outside the gene matches. From germline, CDR1 is SGHKS and CDR2 YYEKEE (reference sequence). The CDR3 is 15 amino acids. This CDR3 is CASSLAGRGMETQYF. CDR3 nucleotides: TGTGCCAGCAGCTTGGCCGGGAGGGGGATGGAGACCCAGTACTTC.

The chain employs TRBV29-1 and TRBJ2-2; maybe TRBD1 (6 bases). Trimming left V 3 bases short and J 3 bases short, with 11 bases between. In germline, CDR1 is SQVTM, CDR2 ANQGSEA. This CDR3 has 14 amino acids. DNA of the CDR3: TGCAGCGTTGATGACAGGTCCGACACCGGGGAGCTGTTTTTT. It is translated as CSVDDRSDTGELFF.

The chain carries TRBV6-5 and TRBJ2-7, with D possibly TRBD1 on 6 matching bases. Trimming left V 0 bases short and J 0 bases short, with 9 bases between. The CDR3 is made up of 15 amino acids. Germline-derived CDR1 and CDR2 are MNHEY and SVGAGI. CDR3 in amino acids: CASSYSQDSSYEQYF. DNA for the CDR3: TGTGCCAGCAGTTACTCCCAGGACAGCTCCTACGAGCAGTACTTC.

This clone was seen just once. The chain couples TRBV6-6 to TRBJ1-2; D is unresolved. The germline V and J ends were trimmed by 5 bases and 0 bases, with 19 bases remaining between them. CDR1 and CDR2 (germline): MNHNY, SVGAGI (reference sequence). This CDR3 has 17 amino acids. In nucleotides, the CDR3 is TGTGCCAGCAGTCCCTTTAAGTGGCCCACCCCTAACTATGGCTACACCTTC. Its protein product is CASSPFKWPTPNYGYTF.

The chain couples TRBV7-2 to TRBJ1-1; D is perhaps TRBD1 (5 bases). Germline V gene lookup returns CDR1 SGHTA and CDR2 FQGNSA. Trimming shortened V by 5 bases and J by 1 base, and 17 bases separated the two germline ends. CDR3 size: 16 residues. As DNA, the CDR3 is TGTGCCAGCAGCCTGGGGAGGGGCGAATGGAACACTGAAGCTTTCTTT. It yields the protein CASSLGRGEWNTEAFF.

This clone came up a few times. The chain recombines TRBV5-6 with TRBJ2-7; D uncertain. CDR1 and CDR2 from the germline V gene are SGHDT and YYEEEE. V lost 0 bases to trimming and J lost 2 bases, with 9 bases between them. The CDR3 sequence is 14 residues long. In DNA form, the CDR3 reads TGTGCCAGCAGCTTGGTACGCGGCGCCTACGAGCAGTACTTC. This translates into CASSLVRGAYEQYF.

The chain uses TRBV2 and TRBJ1-5; 8 positions agree with TRBD1. The germline V gene encodes CDR1 SNHLY and CDR2 FYNNEI. The ends lost 7 bases at V and 7 bases at J; junction bases unmatched: 12. This CDR3 comprises 15 residues. The CDR3 loop reads CASNDGQGWNQPQHF. The CDR3, as DNA: TGTGCCAGCAACGACGGACAGGGTTGGAACCAGCCCCAGCATTTT.

The chain joins TRBV29-1 to TRBJ2-1, with D perhaps matching TRBD1 or TRBD2 (6 bases each). This CDR3 comprises 14 residues. Trimming took off 4 bases at V and 7 bases at J, with 17 bases between the two ends. The germline CDR1 and CDR2 sequences are SQVTM and ANQGSEA. The DNA of the CDR3 is TGCAGCGTTGCCGAAGGGGGGTACGGGAATGAGCAGTTCTTC. It specifies CSVAEGGYGNEQFF.